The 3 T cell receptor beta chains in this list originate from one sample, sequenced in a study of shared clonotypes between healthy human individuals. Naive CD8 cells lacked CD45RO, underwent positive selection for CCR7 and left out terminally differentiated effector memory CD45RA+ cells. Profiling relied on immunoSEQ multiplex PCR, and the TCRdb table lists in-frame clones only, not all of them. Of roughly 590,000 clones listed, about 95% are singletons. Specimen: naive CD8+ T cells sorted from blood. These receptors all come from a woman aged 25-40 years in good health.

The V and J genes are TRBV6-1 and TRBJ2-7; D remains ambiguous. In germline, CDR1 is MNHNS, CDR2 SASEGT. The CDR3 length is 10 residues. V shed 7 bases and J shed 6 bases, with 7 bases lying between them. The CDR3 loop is CASNLREQYF. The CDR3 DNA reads TGTGCCAGCAACCTCCGCGAGCAGTACTTC.

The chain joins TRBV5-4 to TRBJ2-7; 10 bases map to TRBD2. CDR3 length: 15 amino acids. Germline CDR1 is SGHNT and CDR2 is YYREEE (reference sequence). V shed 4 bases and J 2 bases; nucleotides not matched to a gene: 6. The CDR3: CASSTGLAVAYEQYF. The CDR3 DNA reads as TGTGCCAGCAGCACTGGACTAGCGGTTGCCTACGAGCAGTACTTC.

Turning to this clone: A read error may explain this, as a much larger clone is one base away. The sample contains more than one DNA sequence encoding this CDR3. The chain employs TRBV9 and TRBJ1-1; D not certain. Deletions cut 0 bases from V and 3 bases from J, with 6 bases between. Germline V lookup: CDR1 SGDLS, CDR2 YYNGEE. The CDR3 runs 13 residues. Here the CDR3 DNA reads TGTGCCAGCAGCGTAGGAGGGTACACTGAAGCTTTCTTT. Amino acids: CASSVGGYTEAFF.